Presented here are 23 T cell receptor beta chains from one specimen sequenced in a study of response to subunit inactivated influenza vaccine. TCRdb called the RT-PCR reads again in MiXCR, with one record for every CDR3 protein. The top ten hold approximately 30% of the sample, which has 180,000 or so distinct CDR3 sequences, 12% seen once. This sample also belongs to another study, concerning T cells expressing NK-cell markers. Per that study: 5'RACE template switching with UMIs generated TCR beta cDNA.

This material consisted of CD8+ T cells sorted from PBMCs, taken approximately 12 days after vaccination. Receptor source: a man between 50 and 59 years old who received an inactivated influenza vaccine.

The CDR3 loop is CASTLGRETQYF. The CDR3 DNA sequence: TGTGCCAGCACCTTGGGGAGAGAGACCCAGTACTTC. The chain couples TRBV7-9 to TRBJ2-5, with D possibly TRBD2 on 5 matching bases. The CDR3 runs 12 residues. V was clipped by 7 bases and J by 4 bases, with 10 bases between them. Germline values: CDR1 SEHNR, CDR2 FQNEAQ (reference sequence).

Only a few counts were recorded for this clonotype. The chain uses TRBV28 and TRBJ2-7; 8 bases map to TRBD2. There are 17 residues in the CDR3. Per germline, CDR1 MDHEN and CDR2 SYDVKM. Germline trimming cut 3 bases from V and 4 bases from J; bases unmatched to any gene: 14. The CDR3 reads CASSFPGGAGGPYEQYF. The CDR3 DNA is TGTGCCAGCAGTTTCCCCGGGGGTGCGGGAGGACCTTACGAGCAGTACTTC.

V is TRBV4-1 and J is TRBJ2-7; D unclear. The CDR3 consists of 14 residues. CDR1 is MGHRA and CDR2 is YSYEKL in the germline V gene. Trimming took off 5 bases at V and 1 base at J, with 12 bases between the two ends. CDR3 nucleotides: TGCGCCAGCAGCGTCCGAGACGGATCCTACGAGCAGTACTTC. This encodes CASSVRDGSYEQYF.

This clonotype occurred a few times. This rearrangement joins TRBV11-3 to TRBJ2-1; no clear D. The V gene lost 5 bases and the J gene lost 8 bases, with 22 bases spanning the gap. CDR1 SGHNT and CDR2 YENEEA come from the germline V gene. The CDR3 spans 16 residues. CDR3 sequence reads: CASSRGVLASSHEQFF. CDR3 in DNA: TGTGCCAGCAGCCGAGGAGTTTTGGCCTCCAGTCATGAGCAGTTCTTC.

Many counts were recorded for this clonotype. The chain recombines TRBV27 with TRBJ1-4, with D tentatively TRBD1 (5 bases). V lost 5 bases and J 7 bases, leaving 14 bases between the germline ends. The CDR3 extends over 14 amino acids. Germline CDR1 is MNHEY and CDR2 is SMNVEV (reference sequence). DNA of the CDR3: TGTGCCAGCAGTCTCGGGACCCAAGGTGAAAAACTGTTTTTT. Its translation: CASSLGTQGEKLFF.

This clonotype has a count of ten or more. The chain uses TRBV15 and TRBJ2-1; 7 positions match TRBD2. The germline CDR1 and CDR2 sequences are LNHNV and YYDKDF (reference sequence). Trimming took 0 bases from V and 9 from J; bases not matched to a gene: 8. There are 15 residues in the CDR3. The CDR3 loop reads CATSRDRGLVFEQFF. CDR3 nucleotide sequence: TGTGCCACCAGCAGAGATCGAGGACTAGTTTTTGAGCAGTTCTTC.

This clonotype was seen repeatedly, ten times or more. V gene TRBV28 combines with J gene TRBJ2-5; no clear D. The CDR3 contains 14 residues. Per germline, CDR1 MDHEN and CDR2 SYDVKM. V gave up 6 bases and J gave up 3 bases, with 14 bases separating them. The CDR3, as DNA: TGTGCCAGCAGCCCTACGGGTGGTGAAGAGACCCAGTACTTC. Amino acid sequence: CASSPTGGEETQYF.

This clonotype was counted between two and nine times. The chain uses TRBV6-1 and TRBJ2-2; the D gene could be TRBD1 or TRBD2 (5 bases each). The CDR3 spans 14 residues. The germline V gene has CDR1 MNHNS and CDR2 SASEGT. V lost 7 bases and J 7 bases, leaving 16 bases between the germline ends. As DNA, the CDR3 is TGTGCCAGCACCGGGGCATGGAGAGGCGGGGAGCTGTTTTTT. Protein: CASTGAWRGGELFF.

This clonotype was found a few times. The chain combines TRBV9 with TRBJ2-2; D is uncertain. This CDR3 is 16 amino acids long. The germline V gene has CDR1 SGDLS and CDR2 YYNGEE. Deletions cut 1 base from V and 7 bases from J, with 17 bases between. CDR3 region: CASSVSPGSQSGELFF. The CDR3 nucleotides read TGTGCCAGCAGCGTATCCCCCGGATCTCAAAGCGGGGAGCTGTTTTTT.

The chain couples TRBV10-3 to TRBJ1-2; 7 nucleotides line up with TRBD1. V was clipped by 11 bases and J by 1 base; unmatched bases: 10. This CDR3 is built from 14 residues. Per germline, CDR1 ENHRY and CDR2 SYGVKD. CDR3 protein: CAAYGTDLNYGYTF. DNA for the CDR3: TGTGCCGCCTATGGGACAGATCTTAACTATGGCTACACCTTC.

CDR3 sequence (DNA): TGCGCCAGCAGCTTGGGAAACAACTCCTACGAGCAGTACTTC. Translated: CASSLGNNSYEQYF. The chain joins TRBV5-1 to TRBJ2-7; no clear D. Deletions cut 0 bases from V and 0 bases from J, with 7 bases between. Germline V gives CDR1 SGHRS, CDR2 YFSETQ. The CDR3 is 14 amino acids.

This clonotype turned up a few times. The CDR3 DNA reads TGCAGTGCTAGGCCGGGGCAACTGATCTACAATGAGCAGTTCTTC. This codes for CSARPGQLIYNEQFF. V is TRBV20-1 and J is TRBJ2-1; D possibly matches TRBD1 or TRBD2 (5 bases each). Trimming stripped 3 bases from V and 3 bases from J, with 15 bases between. Germline-derived CDR1 and CDR2 are DFQATT and SNEGSKA (reference sequence). The CDR3 runs 15 residues.

The V gene is TRBV5-1, the J gene TRBJ2-3; maybe TRBD1 (6 bases). CDR1 is SGHRS and CDR2 is YFSETQ in the germline V gene. There are 17 residues in the CDR3. V dropped 1 base and J dropped 0 bases, with 15 bases sitting between them. CDR3 sequence: CASSLFPNRESTDTQYF. CDR3 DNA: TGCGCCAGCAGCTTGTTCCCTAACAGGGAAAGCACAGATACGCAGTATTTT.

The chain combines TRBV5-1 with TRBJ1-1; 7 nucleotides match TRBD1. CDR3 length: 14 residues. After removal of 0 bases from V and 5 bases from J, the junction contained 4 bases not matched to a gene. Germline V gene data show CDR1 as SGHRS and CDR2 as YFSETQ. The CDR3 sequence is CASSLAQGGTEAFF. The CDR3 nucleotides read TGCGCCAGCAGCTTGGCGCAGGGGGGTACTGAAGCTTTCTTT.

This clonotype was seen more than once but under ten times. CDR3 loop: CASSLVGTPIYNEQFF. The CDR3 region has the DNA TGCGCCAGCAGCTTGGTTGGAACCCCCATCTACAATGAGCAGTTCTTC. The chain combines TRBV5-1 with TRBJ2-1; D unresolved. Germline CDR1 is SGHRS and CDR2 is YFSETQ. With 0 bases removed from V and 3 bases from J, the gap between germline ends came to 13 bases. The CDR3 sequence is 16 residues long. Together with reference TRBV5-1 and TRBJ2-1, the CDR3 gives the full variable domain: KAGVTQTPRYLIKTRGQQVTLSCSPISGHRSVSWYQQTPGQGLQFLFEYFSETQRNKGNFPGRFSGRQFSNSRSEMNVSTLELGDSALYLCASSLVGTPIYNEQFFGPGTRLTVL.

The chain couples TRBV10-3 to TRBJ2-4; D possibly corresponds to TRBD1 (6 bases). This CDR3 comprises 14 residues. CDR1 is ENHRY and CDR2 is SYGVKD in the germline V gene. Trimming removed 5 bases at V and 8 bases at J, with 16 bases between. The CDR3 DNA is TGTGCCATCAGTTCAGGGGTTTTGGGGGACATTCAGTACTTC. Translation gives CAISSGVLGDIQYF.

This clonotype was recorded a few times. CDR3 sequence (DNA): TGCGCCAGCAGCGGCCCTAGTAGTGAGACCCAGTACTTC. Its translation: CASSGPSSETQYF. The chain is built from TRBV4-1 and TRBJ2-5; D remains unclear. This CDR3 contains 13 residues. Germline V gene sequence: CDR1 MGHRA, CDR2 YSYEKL. With 5 bases removed from V and 5 bases from J, the gap between germline ends came to 12 bases.

This clonotype was seen more than once but under ten times. V gene TRBV4-3 combines with J gene TRBJ2-5; the D gene could be TRBD1 or TRBD2 (5 bases each). Germline V gives CDR1 LGHNA, CDR2 YSLEER. Deletions cut 0 bases from V and 5 bases from J, with 13 bases between. The CDR3 is 15 residues long. Here the CDR3 DNA reads TGCGCCAGCAGCCAAGAGTCGGGGCTCGTGGAGACCCAGTACTTC. This gives the protein CASSQESGLVETQYF.

This clonotype turned up a few times. The chain joins TRBV29-1 to TRBJ2-2; 7 positions match TRBD1. The V and J ends lost 5 bases and 2 bases, in that order; junction bases with no gene match: 17. Germline loops: CDR1 SQVTM, CDR2 ANQGSEA. The CDR3 sequence is 18 residues long. The CDR3 protein is CSVFTREKDRRNTGELFF. DNA of the CDR3: TGCAGCGTTTTCACACGAGAAAAGGACAGGAGAAACACCGGGGAGCTGTTTTTT.

The chain uses TRBV4-1 and TRBJ2-3; D is uncertain. The germline V gene encodes CDR1 MGHRA and CDR2 YSYEKL. The CDR3 sequence is 15 residues long. The ends were cut back, 1 base at V and 2 bases at J, with 10 bases in the middle. The CDR3 sequence: CASSQADFITDTQYF. The CDR3 DNA sequence: TGCGCCAGCAGCCAAGCAGACTTCATCACAGATACGCAGTATTTT.

The CDR3 nucleotides are TGTGCCAGCAGCTCCCGGACTAGCGGGGGGGCAGAATTTGGAAACATTCAGTACTTC. Its translation: CASSSRTSGGAEFGNIQYF. The chain recombines TRBV5-6 with TRBJ2-4; 15 nucleotides agree with TRBD2. The CDR3 length is 19 residues. With V trimmed by 3 bases and J by 6 bases, 13 bases remained unmatched. Germline-derived CDR1 and CDR2 are SGHDT and YYEEEE.

This clonotype was seen a few times. J is TRBJ2-5 and V is TRBV28, with D hard to call. Trimming pared 3 bases from V and 3 bases from J, leaving 8 bases between. The CDR3 length is 13 residues. CDR1 is MDHEN, CDR2 SYDVKM, per germline. The CDR3 loop reads CASSLWHEETQYF. The CDR3 nucleotides are TGTGCCAGCAGTTTGTGGCACGAAGAGACCCAGTACTTC.

This clonotype was seen more than once but under ten times. The chain recombines TRBV2 with TRBJ2-4; D possibly corresponds to TRBD2 (6 bases). The CDR3 has 21 residues. V shed 0 bases and J shed 6 bases, with 30 bases lying between them. Germline lookup yields CDR1 SNHLY and CDR2 FYNNEI. The CDR3 loop is CASSEAYSSAPRRGGGNIQYF. Written as DNA, the CDR3 is TGTGCCAGCAGTGAAGCGTATAGCTCCGCTCCCCGTAGGGGAGGTGGAAACATTCAGTACTTC.